Presented here are 29 T cell receptor beta chains from one specimen sequenced in a study of prognosis after radiotherapy for stage I lung cancer. Genomic DNA yielded TCR beta CDR3, amplified by two-round multiplex PCR. First-round PCR used primers specific to each TRBV and TRBJ gene. TCRdb independently ran MiXCR on the multiplex PCR reads; one entry per CDR3 protein. The profile shows 15,000 to 20,000 distinct CDR3 sequences, about 50% of them singletons. The material sequenced was PBMCs, taken before or after stereotactic body radiation therapy (not recorded which). Source of these receptors: a donor aged 50 or older with non-small cell lung cancer.

This clonotype was counted at least ten times. The J gene is TRBJ1-1, the V gene TRBV29-1; D is unclear. With 3 bases removed from V and 10 bases from J, the gap between germline ends came to 15 bases. The CDR3 extends over 12 amino acids. Germline V gene data show CDR1 as SQVTM and CDR2 as ANQGSEA. The DNA of the CDR3 is TGCAGCGTTGACAGGACCTCGGAGGTAGCTTTCTTT. Translated, it gives CSVDRTSEVAFF.

This clonotype was recorded only once. V gene TRBV7-2 combines with J gene TRBJ2-3, with 10 bases matching TRBD2. Losses at the gene ends were 5 bases for V and 4 bases for J; bases not matched to a gene: 3. Germline values: CDR1 SGHTA, CDR2 FQGNSA. This CDR3 region has 14 residues. The CDR3 DNA reads as TGTGCCAGCAGCAAAGGACTAGCGGCAGATACGCAGTATTTT. Protein product: CASSKGLAADTQYF.

The V and J genes are TRBV28 and TRBJ2-2, with D unresolved. The CDR3 totals 14 residues. Per the germline V gene, CDR1 is MDHEN and CDR2 is SYDVKM. Here the CDR3 reads CSTIMLPNTGELFF. The CDR3 bases are TGTTCCACCATCATGCTTCCGAACACCGGGGAGCTGTTTTTT.

This clonotype has just a few counts. Possible read error: a much larger clone is one base away. The chain has TRBV6-1 and TRBJ2-5, with 7 bases aligning to TRBD2. The CDR3 is made up of 12 amino acids. Trimming took 7 bases from V and 7 from J; bases not matched to a gene: 6. The germline V gene has CDR1 MNHNS and CDR2 SASEGT. The CDR3 protein is CASKTGGGTQYF. The CDR3 DNA reads as TGTGCCAGCAAAACGGGGGGAGGGACCCAGTACTTC.

As regards this clonotype: A junction end diverges from the germline sequence, so it may reflect a read error. V is TRBV9 and J is TRBJ1-2, with D unresolved. Germline CDR1 and CDR2: SGDLS and YYNGEE. The CDR3 totals 15 residues. This CDR3 is CVSIVEPNDGYGYTF. For the CDR3, the DNA is TGTGTCAGCATCGTAGAACCCAACGACGGGTATGGCTACACCTTC.

This clonotype rates as medium-sized. The chain links TRBV6-1 to TRBJ1-3, with 10 bases aligning to TRBD1. The CDR3 length is 15 residues. Losses at the gene ends were 6 bases for V and 0 bases for J; bases not matched to a gene: 2. In germline, CDR1 is MNHNS, CDR2 SASEGT. The CDR3 region is CASRRQGASGNTIYF. For the CDR3, the DNA is TGTGCCAGCAGGAGACAGGGGGCCTCTGGAAACACCATATATTTT.

About this clonotype: Given the absence of the conserved phenylalanine or tryptophan at the CDR3 end, a read error is likely. J is TRBJ2-7 and V is TRBV6-2 or TRBV6-3; 8 bases match TRBD1. The CDR3 covers 14 residues. Germline V lookup: CDR1 MNHEY, CDR2 SVGEGT. The CDR3 sequence is CDSSPGQGSYEQYL. As DNA, the CDR3 is TGTGACAGCTCCCCCGGACAGGGATCCTACGAGCAGTACTTA.

The J gene is TRBJ2-1, the V gene TRBV5-1; 9 bases line up with TRBD2. CDR3 length equals 20 residues. Per the germline V gene, CDR1 is SGHRS and CDR2 is YFSETQ. V was pared by 3 bases and J by 3 bases, with 19 bases of the junction left unmatched. CDR3 nucleotide sequence: TGCGCCAGCAGCTACCGCGGGCAGAGCCTTAGCGGGGGAGGCTACAATGAGCAGTTCTTC. Its translation: CASSYRGQSLSGGGYNEQFF.

This clonotype has just a few counts. V and J are TRBV6-1 and TRBJ1-2; D might be TRBD1 (6 bases). The germline V and J ends were trimmed by 7 bases and 5 bases, with 20 bases remaining between them. Per germline, CDR1 MNHNS and CDR2 SASEGT. The CDR3 contains 15 residues. The CDR3 loop is CASIGQGNINYGYTF. The CDR3, as DNA: TGTGCCAGCATTGGGCAGGGGAATATCAATTATGGCTACACCTTC.

Remarks on this clonotype: At one boundary the junction diverges from the germline segment, which might be a read error. This rearrangement joins TRBV20-1 to TRBJ2-3, with 8 positions matching TRBD2. The CDR3 has 17 residues. Germline CDR1 is DFQATT and CDR2 is SNEGSKA (reference sequence). The CDR3 region is CSDRDPSTSGSTDTQYF. The CDR3 bases are TGCAGTGATAGAGATCCCTCAACTAGCGGATCCACAGATACGCAGTATTTT.

This clonotype was recorded at least ten times. The chain combines TRBV6-1 with TRBJ2-3, with 10 bases identical to TRBD2. Germline V gene sequence: CDR1 MNHNS, CDR2 SASEGT. This CDR3 contains 15 residues. After removal of 7 bases from V and 0 bases from J, the junction contained 4 bases not matched to a gene. The CDR3 nucleotides are TGTGCCAGCACCCCACTAGCGGGGAGCACAGATACGCAGTATTTT. Protein sequence: CASTPLAGSTDTQYF.

As regards this clonotype: This may arise from a read error, as a much more abundant clone is one base away. It is likely a read error, because the conserved phenylalanine at the end of the CDR3 is missing. The rearrangement links TRBV6-1 to TRBJ1-6; D possibly corresponds to TRBD1 (5 bases). The CDR3 has 14 amino acids. Germline CDR1 reads MNHNS; CDR2 reads SASEGT. CDR3 nucleotides: TGTGCCTGCAGTGAGGAGGGGCGACGTTCACCTCTCCACATT. It specifies CACSEEGRRSPLHI.

This clonotype was seen repeatedly, ten times or more. This chain uses TRBV3-1 with TRBJ1-3; D not certain. The CDR3 is 15 amino acids. The ends were cut back, 4 bases at V and 0 bases at J, with 10 bases in the middle. Germline CDR1 reads LGHDT; CDR2 reads YNNKEL (reference sequence). Written as DNA, the CDR3 is TGTGCCAGCAGCCGTTCGGTCTTCTCTGGAAACACCATATATTTT. Its protein product is CASSRSVFSGNTIYF. Complete variable domain (other parts from reference TRBV3-1 and TRBJ1-3): DTAVSQTPKYLVTQMGNDKSIKCEQNLGHDTMYWYKQDSKKFLKIMFSYNNKELIINETVPNRFSPKSPDKAHLNLHINSLELGDSAVYFCASSRSVFSGNTIYFGEGSWLTVV.

With regard to this clonotype: Compared with germline, one end of the junction differs, possibly owing to a read error. V gene TRBV24-1 combines with J gene TRBJ2-2; D gene unclear. Germline assignment: CDR1 KGHDR and CDR2 SFDVKD. The CDR3 totals 14 residues. CDR3 in DNA: TGTACCACCAGTGATATGGCTAGTCTCGGGGAGCTGTTTTTT. Residues: CTTSDMASLGELFF.

At least ten counts were recorded for this clonotype. In nucleotides, the CDR3 is TGTGCCACCAGTGGCGGCCCGGCAGAGAACACTGAAGCTTTCTTT. Translating gives CATSGGPAENTEAFF. The chain has TRBV24-1 and TRBJ1-1, with no clear D. Between the trimmed V and J ends, which lost 5 bases and 1 base, there was a span of 13 bases. In germline, CDR1 is KGHDR, CDR2 SFDVKD. This CDR3 is built from 15 residues.

Concerning this clonotype: A read error is the likely source, as a far larger clone sits one nucleotide away. The rearrangement joins TRBV6-4 to TRBJ1-2, with a possible D match to TRBD1 (5 bases). Germline CDR1 and CDR2: MRHNA and SNTAGT. This CDR3 contains 13 residues. The CDR3 sequence: CASSYGRAYVYTF. CDR3 bases: TGTGCCAGCAGTTATGGCAGGGCCTATGTCTACACCTTC.

The J gene is TRBJ2-7, the V gene TRBV20-1; tentative D call: TRBD2 (6 bases). Trimming cost V 2 bases and J 3 bases, with 20 bases left between them. Germline loops: CDR1 DFQATT, CDR2 SNEGSKA (reference sequence). CDR3 size: 16 residues. For the CDR3, the DNA is TGCAGTGCTAGACCCCCTGGACTATCGGGGAGCTACGAGCAGTACTTC. Translating it yields CSARPPGLSGSYEQYF.

This clonotype was detected many times. DNA of the CDR3: TGTGCCAGCAGTGAAGAGGTGCGGGAGTCCTACAATGAGCAGTTCTTC. Amino acid sequence: CASSEEVRESYNEQFF. The chain uses TRBV6-1 and TRBJ2-1; TRBD2 matches 7 bases. This CDR3 is 16 amino acids long. Looked up from germline, CDR1 is MNHNS and CDR2 is SASEGT. The V segment lost 1 base and the J segment 1 base; nucleotides outside the gene matches: 4.

This clonotype is labeled as medium-sized (0.01 to 0.1%). The J gene is TRBJ2-1, the V gene TRBV6-2 or TRBV6-3; TRBD2 matches at 8 bases. The CDR3 is 15 residues long. The germline V gene encodes CDR1 MNHEY and CDR2 SVGEGT. Losses at the gene ends were 6 bases for V and 0 bases for J; bases not matched to a gene: 4. The CDR3 coding sequence is TGTGCCAGCAGGGAAAGCGGGGGCTCCTACAATGAGCAGTTCTTC. It is translated as CASRESGGSYNEQFF.

This clonotype was observed at least ten times. One junction end does not reproduce the germline sequence, and a read error may be involved. The chain recombines TRBV11-3 with TRBJ2-1; D is possibly TRBD2 (5 bases). The germline gives CDR1 SGHNT, CDR2 YENEEA. This CDR3 is built from 15 residues. DNA of the CDR3: TGTGCCAGCGGCTTGGGTGGGAGAGGAGTAAATGAGCAGTTCTTC. Its protein is CASGLGGRGVNEQFF.

This clonotype was detected a few times. This likely reflects a read error, since a far larger clone is one base away. The chain combines TRBV6-9 with TRBJ1-2; D remains ambiguous. The CDR3 runs to 14 residues. Germline V lookup: CDR1 MNHGY, CDR2 SVAAGI. CDR3 in DNA: TGTGCCAGCAGTTTCGACTCGGGTAACTATGGCTGCACCTTC. Translating gives CASSFDSGNYGCTF.

This clonotype has a single count. A much larger clonotype is one base distant, so this may be a read error. The chain recombines TRBV11-2 with TRBJ2-5, with a weak D call TRBD2 (5 bases). V was pared by 4 bases and J by 0 bases, with 12 bases between. The germline V gene encodes CDR1 SGHAT and CDR2 FQNNGV. The CDR3 has 15 amino acids. CDR3 in DNA: TGTGCCAGCAGCTCCGTCGACTACCACCAAGAGACCCAGTACTTC. Protein sequence: CASSSVDYHQETQYF.

There are many counts of this clonotype. The rearrangement joins TRBV6-1 to TRBJ2-2; tentative D call: TRBD1 (6 bases). Between the trimmed V and J ends, which lost 1 base and 0 bases, there was a span of 9 bases. The CDR3 consists of 16 residues. CDR1 and CDR2 (germline): MNHNS, SASEGT. CDR3 bases: TGTGCCAGCAGTGAAGTTGGGGGCGCGAACACCGGGGAGCTGTTTTTT. Translation gives CASSEVGGANTGELFF.

This clonotype occurred many times. V usage is TRBV6-4 and J usage is TRBJ2-1; D possibly uses TRBD1 or TRBD2 (5 bases each). The CDR3 sequence is 15 residues long. Germline values: CDR1 MRHNA, CDR2 SNTAGT. With 6 bases removed from V and 0 bases from J, the gap between germline ends came to 12 bases. This chain's CDR3 is CASRADTRSYNEQFF. The CDR3 nucleotides read TGTGCCAGCAGAGCGGACACTCGCTCCTACAATGAGCAGTTCTTC.

The table lists this clonotype with many counts. The chain links TRBV11-2 to TRBJ2-1; the match to TRBD2 covers 11 bases. V dropped 4 bases and J dropped 3; count of bases not matched to a gene: 8. Germline V lookup: CDR1 SGHAT, CDR2 FQNNGV. The CDR3 has 17 amino acids. CDR3 nucleotides: TGTGCCAGCAGCTACCGTCTGACTAGCGGGGTCTACAATGAGCAGTTCTTC. It specifies CASSYRLTSGVYNEQFF.

The J gene is TRBJ1-6, the V gene TRBV28; 9 bases are a match to TRBD1. This CDR3 region has 13 residues. Germline V CDR1 and CDR2: MDHEN, SYDVKM. Losses at the gene ends were 5 bases for V and 17 bases for J; bases not matched to a gene: 10. CDR3 in amino acids: CASSQGDRVCIHF. Written as DNA, the CDR3 is TGTGCCAGCAGTCAAGGGGACAGGGTCTGTATCCACTTT. Drawing the rest from reference TRBV28 and TRBJ1-6, the complete variable domain is DVKVTQSSRYLVKRTGEKVFLECVQDMDHENMFWYRQDPGLGLRLIYFSYDVKMKEKGDIPEGYSVSREKKERFSLILESASTNQTSMYLCASSQGDRVCIHFGNGTRLTVT.

This clonotype was found many times. The rearrangement uses TRBV28 and TRBJ2-2; the D gene is possibly TRBD2 (5 bases). The germline V gene encodes CDR1 MDHEN and CDR2 SYDVKM. V lost 3 bases and J lost 3, with 14 bases in between. This CDR3 has 16 residues. The CDR3 nucleotides read TGTGCCAGCAGTTTTCAACAGCCGGGGTACACCGGGGAGCTGTTTTTT. This sequence encodes CASSFQQPGYTGELFF.

About this clonotype: Sequence at one end of the junction differs from germline and may be a read error. The J gene is TRBJ1-3, the V gene TRBV3-1; D unclear. The CDR3 spans 16 residues. Looked up from germline, CDR1 is LGHDT and CDR2 is YNNKEL (reference sequence). The CDR3 spells CANSQNLPSSGDTIYF. The CDR3 nucleotides read TGTGCCAACAGCCAGAACCTTCCTAGCTCTGGAGACACCATATATTTT.

This clonotype was recorded at least ten times. This rearrangement joins TRBV2 to TRBJ2-5, with 10 bases that match TRBD1. The CDR3 runs 14 residues. Germline V gives CDR1 SNHLY, CDR2 FYNNEI. V gave up 4 bases and J gave up 5 bases; unmatched junction bases: 4. This chain's CDR3 is CASSVRTGGETQYF. The CDR3 DNA reads as TGTGCCAGCAGTGTAAGGACAGGGGGGGAGACCCAGTACTTC. Full variable domain (remainder filled in from reference TRBV2 and TRBJ2-5): EPEVTQTPSHQVTQMGQEVILRCVPISNHLYFYWYRQILGQKVEFLVSFYNNEISEKSEIFDDQFSVERPDGSNFTLKIRSTKLEDSAMYFCASSVRTGGETQYFGPGTRLLVL.